The 17 T cell receptor beta chains presented below share a single source sample, sequenced in a study of OX40 agonist ivuxolimab in advanced cancers. Profiled with immunoSEQ multiplex PCR; TCRdb holds only in-frame clones, not every one. The sample lists tens of thousands of clones, about 85% seen once, with roughly 25% in the top ten. The material was CD4+ or CD8+ T cells sorted from blood, obtained in a trial of the OX40 agonist ivuxolimab. These receptors originate from an adult with an advanced solid tumor such as melanoma, head and neck, liver or kidney cancer.

The rearrangement uses TRBV4-2 and TRBJ1-1; the D is unclear. The V gene lost 0 bases and the J gene lost 0 bases, with 14 bases spanning the gap. Per germline, CDR1 LGHNA and CDR2 YNFKEQ. The CDR3 runs to 17 residues. CDR3 sequence: CASSQDFGGSMNTEAFF. Here the CDR3 DNA reads TGTGCCAGCAGCCAAGATTTTGGAGGGAGCATGAACACTGAAGCTTTCTTT.

V is TRBV5-1 and J is TRBJ1-4; D ambiguous. V was shortened by 0 bases and J by 7 bases, with 13 bases between the two germline ends. CDR3 length: 15 residues. Germline CDR1 and CDR2: SGHRS and YFSETQ. The CDR3 nucleotides read TGCGCCAGCAGCTTGGTAGGGAGTACGGGTGAAAAACTGTTTTTT. Amino acid sequence: CASSLVGSTGEKLFF.

The chain joins TRBV27 to TRBJ1-3, with 9 bases matching TRBD1. CDR3 length: 16 amino acids. V dropped 5 bases and J dropped 6; count of bases not matched to a gene: 11. Germline loops: CDR1 MNHEY, CDR2 SMNVEV (reference sequence). The CDR3 bases are TGTGCCAGCAGTCCAGGACAGGGGCAAAACTTAAACACCATATATTTT. Protein sequence: CASSPGQGQNLNTIYF.

CDR3 region: CASSDSELETQYF. CDR3 in DNA: TGTGCCAGCAGTGATTCTGAGTTGGAGACCCAGTACTTC. V is TRBV2 and J is TRBJ2-5, with D uncertain. V was clipped by 3 bases and J by 5 bases, with 10 bases between them. The V gene's germline CDR1 is SNHLY and CDR2 FYNNEI. This CDR3 is 13 amino acids long.

In DNA, the CDR3 is TGTGCCAGCACCCTGGGTGGGGGGGCCTACAATGAGCAGTTCTTC. Translation gives CASTLGGGAYNEQFF. V is TRBV6-5 and J is TRBJ2-1; 7 bases fit TRBD2. Germline V CDR1 and CDR2: MNHEY, SVGAGI. The CDR3 is 15 amino acids. V lost 7 bases and J lost 2; bases outside the gene matches: 8.

This chain uses TRBV27 with TRBJ2-3; no clear D gene. Germline-derived CDR1 and CDR2 are MNHEY and SMNVEV (reference sequence). CDR3 size: 12 residues. Trimming cost V 8 bases and J 6 bases, with 12 bases left between them. CDR3 nucleotide sequence: TGTGCCAGCCGCGGTTTGCTGGATACGCAGTATTTT. This encodes CASRGLLDTQYF.

The chain joins TRBV28 to TRBJ2-5; 8 bases align to TRBD2. V was pared by 5 bases and J by 5 bases, with 13 bases of the junction left unmatched. CDR3 length: 16 residues. In germline, CDR1 is MDHEN, CDR2 SYDVKM. For the CDR3, the DNA is TGTGCCAGCAGTCCATATCTTACGGGGGGGACTGAGACCCAGTACTTC. This codes for CASSPYLTGGTETQYF.

CDR3 sequence reads: CASSVYNPGDGGSSTGELFF. In nucleotides, the CDR3 is TGTGCCAGCAGCGTGTATAATCCAGGGGATGGGGGCTCGAGCACCGGGGAGCTGTTTTTT. The V gene is TRBV7-6, the J gene TRBJ2-2; the D gene is possibly TRBD1 (6 bases). In germline, CDR1 is SGHVS, CDR2 FNYEAQ. Trimming removed 5 bases from V and 4 bases from J, with 29 bases in between. CDR3 length equals 20 residues.

The chain recombines TRBV28 with TRBJ1-5, with no clear D. Germline V gene data show CDR1 as MDHEN and CDR2 as SYDVKM. CDR3 length equals 15 residues. V was trimmed by 6 bases and J by 0 bases, leaving 12 bases between them. CDR3 amino acids: CASSLYGDSNQPQHF. The CDR3, as DNA: TGTGCCAGCAGCCTTTACGGAGATAGCAATCAGCCCCAGCATTTT. The variable domain in full, completed from reference TRBV28 and TRBJ1-5, reads DVKVTQSSRYLVKRTGEKVFLECVQDMDHENMFWYRQDPGLGLRLIYFSYDVKMKEKGDIPEGYSVSREKKERFSLILESASTNQTSMYLCASSLYGDSNQPQHFGDGTRLSIL.

V gene TRBV13 combines with J gene TRBJ1-4, with D possibly matching TRBD1 (5 bases). This CDR3 contains 16 residues. Germline assignment: CDR1 PRHDT and CDR2 FYEKMQ (reference sequence). V lost 5 bases and J 0 bases, leaving 13 bases between the germline ends. CDR3 protein: CASSGSETATNEKLFF. The CDR3 nucleotides are TGTGCCAGCAGCGGATCCGAGACAGCAACTAATGAAAAACTGTTTTTT.

Comments on this clone: This sequence may be a read error, since a much larger clone differs from it by one base. Within the sample, other DNA sequences also encode this same CDR3. The chain is built from TRBV27 and TRBJ2-1; D gene unclear. The CDR3 extends over 13 amino acids. Germline V CDR1 and CDR2: MNHEY, SMNVEV (reference sequence). Trimming took 3 bases from V and 0 from J, leaving 3 bases between them. The CDR3 sequence is CASSFSSYNEQFF. The CDR3 DNA follows: TGTGCCAGCAGTTTCAGCTCCTACAATGAGCAGTTCTTC.

About this clone itself: The same CDR3 also results from other DNA sequences found in this sample. CDR3 in amino acids: CASSEIRGGNQPQHF. The CDR3 nucleotides are TGTGCCAGCAGTGAGATCAGGGGAGGCAATCAGCCCCAGCATTTT. V and J are TRBV6-1 and TRBJ1-5, with D possibly TRBD1 on 6 matching bases. V was cut by 3 bases and J by 2 bases, with 11 bases left in between. There are 15 residues in the CDR3. In germline, CDR1 is MNHNS, CDR2 SASEGT.

Turning to this clone: Mismatch with germline at one junction end may stem from a read error. V is TRBV5-6 and J is TRBJ2-7; D possibly corresponds to TRBD1 (5 bases). The germline V gene encodes CDR1 SGHDT and CDR2 YYEEEE. The CDR3 runs 14 residues. As DNA, the CDR3 is TGTGCCAGCAGCTTGGTTCAGGGCTCCGACGAGCAGTACTTC. This encodes CASSLVQGSDEQYF.

In the case of this clone: Within the sample, other DNA sequences also encode this same CDR3. The chain combines TRBV7-9 with TRBJ1-5, with D unclear. The germline V gene encodes CDR1 SEHNR and CDR2 FQNEAQ (reference sequence). With 3 bases removed from V and 0 bases from J, the gap between germline ends came to 9 bases. This CDR3 spans 15 amino acids. The CDR3 region is CASSLADSSNQPQHF. The DNA for the CDR3 is TGTGCCAGCAGCTTGGCAGATAGTAGCAATCAGCCCCAGCATTTT.

This chain uses TRBV4-1 with TRBJ2-6; 8 bases map to TRBD1. After removal of 1 base from V and 5 bases from J, the junction contained 1 base not matched to a gene. CDR3 length: 15 amino acids. Germline V gene sequence: CDR1 MGHRA, CDR2 YSYEKL. CDR3 amino acids: CASSQGTGWANVLTF. The DNA of the CDR3 is TGCGCCAGCAGCCAAGGGACAGGGTGGGCCAACGTCCTGACTTTC.

V is TRBV28 and J is TRBJ1-2; TRBD1 is a possible D gene (6 bases). The CDR3 length is 14 residues. Germline V gives CDR1 MDHEN, CDR2 SYDVKM. V gave up 2 bases and J gave up 4 bases, with 11 bases separating them. CDR3 sequence reads: CASSLSTGRYGYTF. In nucleotides, the CDR3 is TGTGCCAGCAGTTTAAGTACAGGGCGCTATGGCTACACCTTC.

The V call is TRBV11-3, the J call TRBJ2-2; no definite D call. Trimming shortened V by 0 bases and J by 6 bases, and 5 bases separated the two germline ends. The length of the CDR3 is 13 residues. Germline values: CDR1 SGHNT, CDR2 YENEEA. For the CDR3, the DNA is TGTGCCAGCAGCTTAGATTTTGCCGGGGAGCTGTTTTTT. It encodes CASSLDFAGELFF.